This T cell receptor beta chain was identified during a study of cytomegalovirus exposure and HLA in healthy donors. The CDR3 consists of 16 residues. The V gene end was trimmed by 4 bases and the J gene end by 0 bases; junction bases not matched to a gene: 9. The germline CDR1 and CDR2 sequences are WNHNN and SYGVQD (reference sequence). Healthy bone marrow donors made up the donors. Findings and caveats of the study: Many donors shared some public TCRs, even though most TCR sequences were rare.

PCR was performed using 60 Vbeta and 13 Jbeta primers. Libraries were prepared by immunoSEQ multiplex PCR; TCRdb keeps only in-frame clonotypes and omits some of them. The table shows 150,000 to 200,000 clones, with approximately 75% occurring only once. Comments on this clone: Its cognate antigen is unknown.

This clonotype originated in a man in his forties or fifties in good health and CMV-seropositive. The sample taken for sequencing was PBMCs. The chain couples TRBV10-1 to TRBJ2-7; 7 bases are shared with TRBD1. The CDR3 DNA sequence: TGCGCCAGCAGTGGTGGCCGGGACAGCCTCTCCTACGAGCAGTACTTC. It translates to CASSGGRDSLSYEQYF.